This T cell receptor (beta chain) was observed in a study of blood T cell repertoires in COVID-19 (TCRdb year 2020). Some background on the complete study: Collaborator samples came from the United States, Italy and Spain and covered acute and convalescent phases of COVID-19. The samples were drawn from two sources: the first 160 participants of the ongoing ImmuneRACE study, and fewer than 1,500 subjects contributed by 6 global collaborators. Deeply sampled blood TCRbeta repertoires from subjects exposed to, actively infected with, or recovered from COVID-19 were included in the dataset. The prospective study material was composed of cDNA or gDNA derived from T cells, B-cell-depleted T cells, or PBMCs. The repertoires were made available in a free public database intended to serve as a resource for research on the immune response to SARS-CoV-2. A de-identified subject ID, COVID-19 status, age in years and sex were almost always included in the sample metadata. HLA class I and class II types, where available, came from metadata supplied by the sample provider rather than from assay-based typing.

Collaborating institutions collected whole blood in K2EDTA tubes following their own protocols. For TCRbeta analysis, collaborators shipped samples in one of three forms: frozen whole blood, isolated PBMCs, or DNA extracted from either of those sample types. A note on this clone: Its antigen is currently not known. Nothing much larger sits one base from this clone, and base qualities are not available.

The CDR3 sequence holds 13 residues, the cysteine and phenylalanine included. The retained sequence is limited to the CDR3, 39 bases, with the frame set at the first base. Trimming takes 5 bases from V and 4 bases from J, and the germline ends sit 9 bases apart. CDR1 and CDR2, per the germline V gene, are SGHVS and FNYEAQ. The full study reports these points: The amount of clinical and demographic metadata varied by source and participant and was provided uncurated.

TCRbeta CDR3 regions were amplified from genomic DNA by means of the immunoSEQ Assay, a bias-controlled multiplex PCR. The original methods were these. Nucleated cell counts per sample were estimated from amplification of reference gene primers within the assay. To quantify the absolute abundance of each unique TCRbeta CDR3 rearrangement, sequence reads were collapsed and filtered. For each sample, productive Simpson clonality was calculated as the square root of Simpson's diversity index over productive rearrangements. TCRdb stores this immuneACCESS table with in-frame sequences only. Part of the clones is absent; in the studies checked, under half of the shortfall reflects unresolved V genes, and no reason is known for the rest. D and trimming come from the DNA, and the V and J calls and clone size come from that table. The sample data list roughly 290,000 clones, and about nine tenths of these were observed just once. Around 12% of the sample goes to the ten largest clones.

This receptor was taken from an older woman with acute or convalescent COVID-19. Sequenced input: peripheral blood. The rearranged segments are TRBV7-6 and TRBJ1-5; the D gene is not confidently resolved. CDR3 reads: CASSQAMNQPQHF. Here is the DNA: TGTGCCAGCAGCCAGGCGATGAATCAGCCCCAGCATTTT. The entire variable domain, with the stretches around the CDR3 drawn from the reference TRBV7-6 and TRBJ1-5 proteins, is GAGVSQSPRYKVTKRGQDVALRCDPISGHVSLYWYRQALGQGPEFLTYFNYEAQQDKSGLPNDRFSAERPEGSISTLTIQRTEQRDSAMYRCASSQAMNQPQHFGDGTRLSIL.